This entry lists 3 T cell receptor beta chains sequenced from one sample in a study of identical twins. TCRdb reanalysed the 5' RACE reads using MiXCR and keeps one entry per CDR3 protein. The data hold 350,000 to 600,000 distinct CDR3 sequences, with 14% observed a single time. This sample also appeared in a second study, on yellow fever vaccine responses in identical twins.

The source material was CD4+ T cells sorted from blood. These receptors were obtained from a woman younger than 35 in good health.

This clonotype came up many times. DNA for the CDR3: TGTGCCAGCAGCTTAATGGGGATCCAAGAGACCCAGTACTTC. Translation: CASSLMGIQETQYF. V and J are TRBV7-9 and TRBJ2-5; D is undetermined. CDR3 length: 14 residues. Germline V CDR1 and CDR2: SEHNR, FQNEAQ (reference sequence). Trimming took 2 bases from V and 1 from J, leaving 8 bases between them. Combining the CDR3 with reference TRBV7-9 and TRBJ2-5 gives the whole variable domain DTGVSQNPRHKITKRGQNVTFRCDPISEHNRLYWYRQTLGQGPEFLTYFQNEAQLEKSRLLSDRFSAERPKGSFSTLEIQRTEQGDSAMYLCASSLMGIQETQYFGPGTRLLVL.

This clonotype was found many times. The CDR3 nucleotides read TGTGCCAGCAGCTTAGACAGGGCTGGGGCCAACGTCCTGACTTTC. As protein: CASSLDRAGANVLTF. The chain links TRBV7-8 to TRBJ2-6; TRBD1 is a possible D gene (6 bases). Germline CDR1 reads SGHVS; CDR2 reads FQNEAQ. Trimming cost V 1 base and J 2 bases, with 6 bases left between them. This CDR3 spans 15 amino acids.

This clonotype was recorded a few times. This chain uses TRBV6-5 with TRBJ2-5; a weak D match, TRBD2 (6 bases). V shed 6 bases and J shed 1 base, with 18 bases lying between them. Germline-derived CDR1 and CDR2 are MNHEY and SVGAGI. This CDR3 contains 16 residues. The CDR3 DNA is TGTGCCAGCAGCTTACTTGGTGGGGGGTCCCAAGAGACCCAGTACTTC. Translating gives CASSLLGGGSQETQYF.